This T cell receptor beta chain came from a study of shared clonotypes between healthy human individuals. Across the whole study: Donor composition was a couple of women and a few men, aged 18 to 49.

V was trimmed by 0 bases and J by 6 bases, leaving 9 bases between them. The CDR3 contains 13 residues. Germline CDR1 LGHNA, CDR2 YNFKEQ. This table comes from immunoSEQ multiplex PCR, and its TCRdb copy is limited to in-frame clones, with some not included. The sample has approximately 740,000 clones, 90% to 95% seen once; the top ten hold about 24%. Terminally differentiated effector memory CD45RA+ cells were left out of the naive CD8 fraction, which was CD45RO-negative and positively selected for CCR7. The TCR comes from a man aged 25-45 years in good health. The specimen was naive CD8+ T cells sorted from blood. The chain employs TRBV4-2 and TRBJ2-7; D tentatively fits TRBD1 or TRBD2 (5 bases each). The CDR3 DNA reads as TGTGCCAGCAGCCAAGATTACGGGGCCGAGCAGTACTTC. Residues: CASSQDYGAEQYF.